These T cell receptor beta chains were read from a single sample in a study of blood T cells in healthy people across ages. Each CDR3 protein is one row after TCRdb ran MiXCR on the 5' RACE reads. The data hold approximately 1,000,000 distinct CDR3 sequences, with less than 50% observed a single time. Sequenced material: blood. These receptors originate from a woman aged 60-75 years in good health. Both conserved end residues are part of each CDR3. A D gene is named only where the DNA matches it firmly. Clone size is not always given. Where it is, it says once, few, many or a class for expanded clones.

d_call j_call v_call clone_size cdr3_length cdr3_aa cdr3_nt
. TRBJ2-5 TRBV3-1 . 16 CASSLRGGIGLETQYF TGTGCCAGCAGCCTAAGGGGGGGTATTGGGCTAGAGACCCAGTACTTC
. TRBJ2-1 TRBV7-9 . 14 CASSLEAQGKTQFF TGTGCCAGCAGCTTAGAGGCCCAAGGGAAGACCCAGTTCTTC
TRBD2 TRBJ2-1 TRBV13 . 16 CASSFGDLGLANEQFF TGTGCCAGCAGCTTCGGAGATCTGGGACTAGCGAATGAGCAGTTCTTC
. TRBJ2-7 TRBV28 . 12 CASRSDPYEQYF TGTGCCAGCAGGTCGGATCCCTACGAGCAGTACTTC
. TRBJ2-1 TRBV20-1 . 14 CSASTTVPRNEQFF TGCAGTGCTTCGACTACCGTCCCCCGAAATGAGCAGTTCTTC
. TRBJ1-2 TRBV15 . 17 CATSRDRGTGGDFGYTF TGTGCCACCAGCAGAGATCGTGGTACAGGAGGAGACTTTGGCTACACCTTC
. TRBJ1-5 TRBV15 . 16 CATSRDDRGKNQPQHF TGTGCCACCAGCAGAGATGACCGGGGCAAGAATCAGCCCCAGCATTTT
TRBD1 TRBJ2-7 TRBV18 many 14 CASSPGTGIYEQYF TGTGCCAGCTCACCCGGGACAGGGATCTACGAGCAGTACTTC
TRBD2 TRBJ2-1 TRBV12-3/TRBV12-4 few 17 CASSSTGGLAGGSEQFF TGTGCCAGCAGTTCGACCGGCGGACTAGCGGGAGGTAGTGAGCAGTTCTTC
. TRBJ1-2 TRBV12-3/TRBV12-4 . 13 CASSLKINYGYTF TGTGCCAGCAGTTTGAAGATTAACTATGGCTACACCTTC
TRBD2 TRBJ2-7 TRBV2 . 14 CASGPQTSVDEQYF TGTGCCAGCGGCCCCCAGACTAGCGTCGACGAGCAGTACTTC
TRBD1 TRBJ2-7 TRBV10-1 few 13 CASSERQGREQYF TGCGCCAGCAGTGAGAGACAGGGTCGTGAGCAGTACTTC
. TRBJ2-1 TRBV12-3/TRBV12-4 . 14 CASSFRLEGNEQFF TGTGCCAGCAGTTTTCGGCTAGAGGGGAATGAGCAGTTCTTC
. TRBJ2-5 TRBV9 . 14 CASTQGGGEETQYF TGTGCCAGCACCCAGGGAGGGGGCGAAGAGACCCAGTACTTC
TRBD1 TRBJ2-7 TRBV7-9 once 15 CASSLTGGLLYEQYF TGTGCCAGCAGCCTGACAGGGGGTCTTCTCTACGAGCAGTACTTC
TRBD2 TRBJ2-7 TRBV24-1 few 15 CATSDPGARGDEQYF TGTGCCACCAGTGACCCCGGGGCCCGGGGGGACGAGCAGTACTTC
TRBD1 TRBJ2-7 TRBV30 . 13 CAWSLDRAGEQYF TGTGCCTGGAGTCTGGACAGGGCGGGAGAGCAGTACTTC
TRBD1 TRBJ2-1 TRBV7-8 . 14 CASSPTGLYNEQFF TGTGCCAGCAGCCCGACAGGGTTATACAATGAGCAGTTCTTC
. TRBJ2-5 TRBV6-1 . 14 CASSESGWRIEQYF TGTGCCAGCAGTGAAAGTGGTTGGAGAATAGAGCAGTACTTC
. TRBJ2-1 TRBV29-1 few 14 CSVAALALYNEQFF TGCAGCGTTGCGGCGCTAGCGCTGTACAATGAGCAGTTCTTC
TRBD1 TRBJ2-7 TRBV29-1 few 13 CSVSGGLTYEQYF TGCAGCGTTTCAGGGGGCCTCACCTACGAGCAGTACTTC
. TRBJ2-2 TRBV11-2 . 17 CASSLGPTGTNTGELFF TGTGCCAGCAGCTTAGGCCCGACCGGAACGAACACCGGGGAGCTGTTTTTT
. TRBJ2-1 TRBV7-2 . 15 CASSLDGIQYNEQFF TGTGCCAGCAGCTTAGACGGGATACAGTACAATGAGCAGTTCTTC
. TRBJ2-1 TRBV16 few 16 CASSQFWEPPYNEQFF TGTGCCAGCAGCCAATTTTGGGAACCGCCCTACAATGAGCAGTTCTTC
TRBD1 TRBJ1-1 TRBV4-2 . 15 CASSPRGQGMTEAFF TGTGCCAGCAGCCCCCGGGGACAGGGAATGACTGAAGCTTTCTTT
TRBD2 TRBJ2-1 TRBV3-1 few 13 CASRGLEHHEQFF TGTGCCAGCAGGGGACTAGAGCATCATGAGCAGTTCTTC
. TRBJ1-2 TRBV2 few 13 CASSDGLTEGYTF TGTGCCAGCAGTGACGGCCTGACTGAGGGCTACACCTTC
TRBD2 TRBJ2-5 TRBV28 . 15 CASSPFTSGRQTQYF TGTGCCAGCAGTCCTTTCACTAGCGGGAGGCAGACCCAGTACTTC
TRBD2 TRBJ2-3 TRBV5-1 many 15 CASRPTSGNSDTQYF TGCGCCAGCAGGCCGACTAGCGGGAACTCAGATACGCAGTATTTT
TRBD2 TRBJ2-1 TRBV10-3 . 14 CAISGGLALGEQFF TGTGCCATCAGCGGGGGACTAGCCCTTGGTGAGCAGTTCTTC
. TRBJ2-1 TRBV28 . 14 CASSLGLGLSEQFF TGTGCCAGCAGTTTGGGGTTGGGGCTAAGTGAGCAGTTCTTC
TRBD2 TRBJ2-1 TRBV5-1 . 16 CASSFGLAENHNEQFF TGCGCCAGCAGCTTTGGGCTAGCGGAGAACCACAATGAGCAGTTCTTC
TRBD1 TRBJ2-7 TRBV9 . 15 CASSTRTGNPYEQYF TGTGCCAGCAGCACACGGACAGGGAACCCCTACGAGCAGTACTTC
. TRBJ1-1 TRBV2 few 15 CASSLGVGWATEAFF TGTGCCAGCAGTTTAGGTGTAGGATGGGCGACTGAAGCTTTCTTT
. TRBJ2-6 TRBV4-2 . 19 CASSQELQGTGAGANVLTF TGTGCCAGCAGCCAGGAATTACAGGGAACTGGCGCCGGGGCCAACGTCCTGACTTTC
. TRBJ2-3 TRBV16 few 14 CASSQSTDTDTQYF TGTGCCAGCAGCCAATCGACAGACACAGATACGCAGTATTTT
. TRBJ2-7 TRBV12-3/TRBV12-4 . 18 CASSLGGYNTDPDYEQYF TGTGCCAGCAGTTTGGGAGGCTATAATACCGACCCAGACTACGAGCAGTACTTC
. TRBJ2-5 TRBV24-1 . 15 CATSDKTNMFGEQYF TGTGCCACCAGTGATAAGACTAATATGTTTGGTGAGCAGTACTTC
. TRBJ2-7 TRBV6-6 . 11 CASGPGVEQYF TGTGCCAGCGGACCCGGAGTTGAGCAGTACTTC
. TRBJ2-7 TRBV6-2/TRBV6-3 many 11 CASSYTYEQYF TGTGCCAGCAGCTATACCTACGAGCAGTACTTC
. TRBJ2-7 TRBV24-1 . 13 CATSRAIAYEQYF TGTGCCACCAGTCGGGCCATCGCCTACGAGCAGTACTTC
TRBD1 TRBJ2-5 TRBV5-1 few 17 CASSLTGGSIFEETQYF TGCGCCAGCAGCCTGACAGGGGGGTCCATCTTCGAAGAGACCCAGTACTTC